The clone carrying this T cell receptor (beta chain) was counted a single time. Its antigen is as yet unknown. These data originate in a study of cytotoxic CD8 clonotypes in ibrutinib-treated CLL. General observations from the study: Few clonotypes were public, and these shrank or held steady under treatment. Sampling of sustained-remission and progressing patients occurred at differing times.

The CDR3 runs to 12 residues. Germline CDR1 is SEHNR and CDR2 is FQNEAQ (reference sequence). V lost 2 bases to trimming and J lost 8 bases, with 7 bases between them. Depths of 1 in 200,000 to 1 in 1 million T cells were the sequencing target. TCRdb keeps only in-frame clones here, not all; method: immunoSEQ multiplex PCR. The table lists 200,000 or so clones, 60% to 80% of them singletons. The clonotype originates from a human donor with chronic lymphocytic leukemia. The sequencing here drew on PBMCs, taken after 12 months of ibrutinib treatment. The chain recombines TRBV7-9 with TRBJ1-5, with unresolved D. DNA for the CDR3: TGTGCCAGCAGCTTACACGGTAAGCCCCAGCATTTT. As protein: CASSLHGKPQHF.